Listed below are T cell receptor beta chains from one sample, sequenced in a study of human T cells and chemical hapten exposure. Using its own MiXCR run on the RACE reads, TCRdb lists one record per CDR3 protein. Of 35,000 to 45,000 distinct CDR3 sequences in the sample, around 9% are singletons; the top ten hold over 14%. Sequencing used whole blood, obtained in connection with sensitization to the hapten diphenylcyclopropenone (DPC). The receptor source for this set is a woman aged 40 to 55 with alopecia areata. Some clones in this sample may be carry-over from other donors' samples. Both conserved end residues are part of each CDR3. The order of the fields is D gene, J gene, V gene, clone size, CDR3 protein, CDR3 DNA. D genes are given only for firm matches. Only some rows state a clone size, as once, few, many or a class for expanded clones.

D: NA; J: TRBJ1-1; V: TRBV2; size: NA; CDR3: CASTFNTEAFF; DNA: TGTGCCAGCACATTCAACACTGAAGCTTTCTTT
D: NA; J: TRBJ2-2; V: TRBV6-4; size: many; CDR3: CASSEGDTGELFF; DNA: TGTGCCAGCAGTGAGGGGGACACCGGGGAGCTGTTTTTT
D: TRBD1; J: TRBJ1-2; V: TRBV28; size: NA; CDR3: CASARQGPGYTF; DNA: TGTGCCAGCGCCCGACAGGGTCCTGGCTACACCTTC
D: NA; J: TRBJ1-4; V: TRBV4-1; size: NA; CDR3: CASSQVGGEKLFF; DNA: TGCGCCAGCAGCCAAGTTGGGGGGGAAAAACTGTTTTTT
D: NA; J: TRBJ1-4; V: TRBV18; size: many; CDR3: CASSQALNEKLFF; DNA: TGTGCCAGCTCACAGGCCCTTAATGAAAAACTGTTTTTT
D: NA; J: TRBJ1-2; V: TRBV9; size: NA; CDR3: CASRGGYGYTF; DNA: TGTGCCAGCAGGGGAGGGTATGGCTACACCTTC
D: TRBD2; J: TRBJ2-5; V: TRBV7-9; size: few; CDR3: CASSPRGIQETQYF; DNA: TGTGCCAGCAGCCCGCGGGGGATTCAAGAGACCCAGTACTTC
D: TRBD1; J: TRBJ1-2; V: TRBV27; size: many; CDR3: CASSLRQGFDGYTF; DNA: TGTGCCAGCAGTTTACGACAGGGATTTGATGGCTACACCTTC
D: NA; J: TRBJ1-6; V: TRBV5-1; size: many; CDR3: CASSPGKISSDSPLHF; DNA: TGCGCCAGCAGCCCCGGAAAAATCTCTTCAGATTCACCCCTCCACTTT
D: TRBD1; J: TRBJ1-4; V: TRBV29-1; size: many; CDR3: CSVGTGGSNEKLFF; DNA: TGCAGCGTCGGGACAGGCGGATCTAATGAAAAACTGTTTTTT
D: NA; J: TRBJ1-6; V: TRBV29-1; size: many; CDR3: CSVDPGNNSPLHF; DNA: TGCAGCGTTGACCCAGGGAATAATTCACCCCTCCACTTT
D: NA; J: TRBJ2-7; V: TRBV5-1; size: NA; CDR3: CASSLHDRSYEQYF; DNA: TGCGCCAGCAGCCTACATGACAGGTCCTACGAGCAGTACTTC
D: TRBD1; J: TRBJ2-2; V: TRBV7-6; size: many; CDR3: CASSNRAGGFENTGELFF; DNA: TGTGCCAGCAGCAATAGGGCAGGGGGCTTTGAGAACACCGGGGAGCTGTTTTTT
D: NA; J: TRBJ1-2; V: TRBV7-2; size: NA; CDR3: CASILVNYGYTF; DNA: TGTGCCAGCATCTTAGTAAATTATGGCTACACCTTC
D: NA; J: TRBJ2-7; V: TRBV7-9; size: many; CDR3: CASSFPASTHEQYF; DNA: TGTGCCAGCAGCTTTCCCGCCAGTACCCACGAGCAGTACTTC
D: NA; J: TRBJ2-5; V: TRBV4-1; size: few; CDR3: CASSQGMGREKTQYF; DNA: TGCGCCAGCAGCCAAGGGATGGGCAGGGAAAAGACCCAGTACTTC
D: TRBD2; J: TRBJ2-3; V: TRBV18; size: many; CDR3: CASSRTSGELASTDTQYF; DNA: TGTGCCAGCTCACGGACTAGCGGGGAGTTAGCAAGCACAGATACGCAGTATTTT
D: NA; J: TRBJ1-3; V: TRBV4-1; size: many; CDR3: CASSQARTLSGNTIYF; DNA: TGCGCCAGCAGCCAAGCTCGGACCCTCTCTGGAAACACCATATATTTT
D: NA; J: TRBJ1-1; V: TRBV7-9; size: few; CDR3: CASSSQGTEAFF; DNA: TGTGCCAGCAGCTCACAGGGCACTGAAGCTTTCTTT
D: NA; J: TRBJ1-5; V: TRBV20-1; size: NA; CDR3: CSASPQGYQPQHF; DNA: TGCAGTGCTAGCCCCCAAGGCTATCAGCCCCAGCATTTT
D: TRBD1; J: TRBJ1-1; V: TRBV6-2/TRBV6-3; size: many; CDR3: CASSRRTGRDTEAFF; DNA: TGTGCCAGCAGCCGACGGACAGGGCGCGACACTGAAGCTTTCTTT
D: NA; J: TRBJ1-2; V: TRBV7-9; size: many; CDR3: CASSLRDTYSDYGYTF; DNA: TGTGCCAGCAGCTTACGGGACACCTATTCGGACTATGGCTACACCTTC
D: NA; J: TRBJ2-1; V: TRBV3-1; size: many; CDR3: CASSQLGTATYNEQFF; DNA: TGTGCCAGCAGCCAACTTGGGACTGCCACCTACAATGAGCAGTTCTTC
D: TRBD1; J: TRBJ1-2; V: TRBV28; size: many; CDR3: CASSLQGASGYGYTF; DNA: TGTGCCAGCAGTTTACAGGGGGCCAGCGGCTATGGCTACACCTTC
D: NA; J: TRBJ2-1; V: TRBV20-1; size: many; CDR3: CSARPGSEQFF; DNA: TGCAGTGCAAGACCTGGGAGTGAGCAGTTCTTC
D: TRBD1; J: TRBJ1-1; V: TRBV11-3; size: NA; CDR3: CASSLDGQGREAFF; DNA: TGTGCCAGCAGCTTAGACGGACAGGGTCGTGAAGCTTTCTTT
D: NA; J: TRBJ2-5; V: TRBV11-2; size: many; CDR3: CASSNGYSMETQYF; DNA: TGTGCCAGCAGCAACGGGTACAGTATGGAGACCCAGTACTTC
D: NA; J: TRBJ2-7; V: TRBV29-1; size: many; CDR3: CSVVESSYEQYF; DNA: TGCAGCGTTGTAGAGAGCTCCTACGAGCAGTACTTC
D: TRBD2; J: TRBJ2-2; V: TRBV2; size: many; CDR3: CASRGLAGYTGELFF; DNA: TGTGCCAGCAGGGGACTAGCGGGGTACACCGGGGAGCTGTTTTTT
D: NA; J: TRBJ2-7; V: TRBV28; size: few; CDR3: CASSPQEYEQYF; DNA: TGTGCCAGCAGTCCGCAGGAATACGAGCAGTACTTC
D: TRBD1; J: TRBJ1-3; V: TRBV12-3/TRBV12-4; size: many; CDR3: CASSPGTGGNTIYF; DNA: TGTGCCAGCAGTCCAGGGACAGGTGGAAACACCATATATTTT
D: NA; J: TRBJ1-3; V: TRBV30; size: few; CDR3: CAWPNGGRFSGNTIYF; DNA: TGTGCCTGGCCTAACGGTGGTAGGTTCTCTGGAAACACCATATATTTT
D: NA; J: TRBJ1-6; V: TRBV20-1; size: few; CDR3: CSARPDLNSPLHF; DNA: TGCAGTGCTAGGCCGGACCTTAATTCACCCCTCCACTTT
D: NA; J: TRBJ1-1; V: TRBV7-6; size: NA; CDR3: CASSLYRDTEAFF; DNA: TGTGCCAGCAGCTTATACCGGGACACTGAAGCTTTCTTT
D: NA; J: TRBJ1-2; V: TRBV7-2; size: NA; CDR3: CASSLQRSYGYTF; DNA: TGTGCCAGCAGCCTACAGCGATCCTATGGCTACACCTTC
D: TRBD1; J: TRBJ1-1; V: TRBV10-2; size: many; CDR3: CASSEGQGSNTEAFF; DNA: TGCGCCAGCAGTGAGGGACAGGGGTCGAACACTGAAGCTTTCTTT
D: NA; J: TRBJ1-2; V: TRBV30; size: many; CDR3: CAWSVEGIYGYTF; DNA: TGTGCCTGGAGTGTGGAGGGTATCTATGGCTACACCTTC
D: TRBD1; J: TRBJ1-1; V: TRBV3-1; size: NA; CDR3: CACSRGGQYTEAFF; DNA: TGTGCCTGCAGCCGAGGGGGACAGTACACTGAAGCTTTCTTT
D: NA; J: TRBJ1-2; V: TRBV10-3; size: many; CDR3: CAISDPGGSGLYGYTF; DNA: TGTGCCATCAGTGACCCTGGGGGGAGCGGCCTCTATGGCTACACCTTC
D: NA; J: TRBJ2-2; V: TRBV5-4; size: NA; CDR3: CASTSTTGELFF; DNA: TGTGCCAGCACCTCGACCACCGGGGAGCTGTTTTTT
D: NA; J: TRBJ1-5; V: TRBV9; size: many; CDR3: CASSPRTGGLGANQPQHF; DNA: TGTGCCAGCAGCCCACGGACGGGGGGGCTGGGGGCCAATCAGCCCCAGCATTTT
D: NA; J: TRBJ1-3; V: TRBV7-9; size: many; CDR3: CASSLKGPGNTIYF; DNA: TGTGCCAGCAGCTTAAAGGGCCCTGGAAACACCATATATTTT
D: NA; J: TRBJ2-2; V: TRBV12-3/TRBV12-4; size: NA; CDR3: CASSPGSPHTGELFF; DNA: TGTGCCAGCAGCCCAGGGAGCCCCCACACCGGGGAGCTGTTTTTT
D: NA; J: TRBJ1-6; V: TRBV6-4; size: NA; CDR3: CASSETGGNSPLHF; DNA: TGTGCCAGCAGCGAGACAGGAGGGAATTCACCCCTCCACTTT
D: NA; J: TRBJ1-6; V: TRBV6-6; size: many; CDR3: CASSTPMGGGNSPLHF; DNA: TGTGCCAGCAGTACCCCGATGGGGGGTGGGAATTCACCCCTCCACTTT